This TCR beta chain was retrieved from a study of CD8 T cells in Susac syndrome. CDR1 and CDR2 from the germline V gene are SQVTM and ANQGSEA. The CDR3 loop spans 9 amino acids. V was clipped by 4 bases and J by 4 bases, with 0 bases between them. RNA in amounts of roughly 0.5 to 1 ug was reverse transcribed with random hexamers. Amplification of TCR beta CDR3 by immunoSEQ multiplex PCR spanned 54 Vbeta and 13 Jbeta. In TCRdb, the immunoSEQ multiplex PCR reads were re-called with MiXCR into one record per CDR3 protein. The sample has roughly 180,000 distinct CDR3 sequences, approximately 95% seen once. In contrast to the negatively isolated CD8+ and CD4+ T cells, TEMRA cells were FACS-enriched.

The specimen sequenced was CD4+ T cells from PBMCs. The chain couples TRBV29-1 to TRBJ2-3; the D is unclear. This TCR was recovered from a human donor with multiple sclerosis. This CDR3 is CSVADTQYF. CDR3 nucleotides: TGCAGCGTTGCAGATACGCAGTATTTT.